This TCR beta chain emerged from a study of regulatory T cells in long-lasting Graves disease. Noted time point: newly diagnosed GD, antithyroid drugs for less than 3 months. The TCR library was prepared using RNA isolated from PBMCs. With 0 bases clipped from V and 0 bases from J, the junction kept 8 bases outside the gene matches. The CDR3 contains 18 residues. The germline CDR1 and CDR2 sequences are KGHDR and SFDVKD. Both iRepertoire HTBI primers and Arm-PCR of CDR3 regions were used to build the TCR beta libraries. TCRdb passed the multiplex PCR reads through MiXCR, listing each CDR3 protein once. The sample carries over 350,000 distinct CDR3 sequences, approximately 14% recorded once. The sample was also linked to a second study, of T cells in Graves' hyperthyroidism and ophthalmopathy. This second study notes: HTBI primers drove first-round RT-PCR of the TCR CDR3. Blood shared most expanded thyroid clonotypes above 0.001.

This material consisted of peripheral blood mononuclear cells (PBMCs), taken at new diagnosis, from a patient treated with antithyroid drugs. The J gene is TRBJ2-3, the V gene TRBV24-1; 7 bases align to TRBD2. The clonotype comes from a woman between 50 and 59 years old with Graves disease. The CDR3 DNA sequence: TGTGCCACCAGTGATTTGGGCGAAACTAGCGCAAGCACAGATACGCAGTATTTT. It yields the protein CATSDLGETSASTDTQYF.